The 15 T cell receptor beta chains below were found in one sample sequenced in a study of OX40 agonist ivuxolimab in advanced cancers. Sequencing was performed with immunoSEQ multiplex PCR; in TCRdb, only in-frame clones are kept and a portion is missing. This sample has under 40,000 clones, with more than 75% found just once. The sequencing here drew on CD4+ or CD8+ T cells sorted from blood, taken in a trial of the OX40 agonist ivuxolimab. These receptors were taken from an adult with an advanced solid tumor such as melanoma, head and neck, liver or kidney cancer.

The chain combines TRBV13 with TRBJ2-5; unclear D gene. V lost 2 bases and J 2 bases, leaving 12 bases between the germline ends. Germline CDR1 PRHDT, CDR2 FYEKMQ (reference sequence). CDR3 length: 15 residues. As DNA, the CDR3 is TGTGCCAGCAGCTTACAACGGAGCGCACAAGAGACCCAGTACTTC. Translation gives CASSLQRSAQETQYF.

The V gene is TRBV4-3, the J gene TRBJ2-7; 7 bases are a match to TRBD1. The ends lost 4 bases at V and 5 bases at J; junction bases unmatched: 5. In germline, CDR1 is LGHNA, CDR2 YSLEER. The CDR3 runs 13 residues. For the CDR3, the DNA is TGCGCCAGCAGCCGCGACAGGGACGACGAGCAGTACTTC. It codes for CASSRDRDDEQYF.

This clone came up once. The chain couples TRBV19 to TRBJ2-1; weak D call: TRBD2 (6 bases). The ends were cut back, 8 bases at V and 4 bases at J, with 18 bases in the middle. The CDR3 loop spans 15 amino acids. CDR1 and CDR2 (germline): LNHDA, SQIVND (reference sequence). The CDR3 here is CASLPSGTGYNEQFF. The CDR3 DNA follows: TGTGCCAGTCTCCCCTCCGGGACTGGTTACAATGAGCAGTTCTTC.

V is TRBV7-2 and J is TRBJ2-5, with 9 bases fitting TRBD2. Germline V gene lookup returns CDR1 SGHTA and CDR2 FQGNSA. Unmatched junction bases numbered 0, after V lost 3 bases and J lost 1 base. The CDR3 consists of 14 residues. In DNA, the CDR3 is TGTGCCAGCAGCTTGACTAGCGGCCAAGAGACCCAGTACTTC. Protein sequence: CASSLTSGQETQYF.

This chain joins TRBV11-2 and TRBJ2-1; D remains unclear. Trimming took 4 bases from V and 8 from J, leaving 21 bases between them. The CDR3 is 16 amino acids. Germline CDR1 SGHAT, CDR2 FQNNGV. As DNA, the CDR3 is TGTGCCAGCAGCTCCCCGGGCAGCCGGGTTGAGGATGAGCAGTTCTTC. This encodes CASSSPGSRVEDEQFF.

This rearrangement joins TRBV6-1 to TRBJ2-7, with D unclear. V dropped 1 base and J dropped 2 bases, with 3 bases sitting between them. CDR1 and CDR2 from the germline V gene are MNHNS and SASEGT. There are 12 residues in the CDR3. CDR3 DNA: TGTGCCAGCAGTGAAGACCCCTACGAGCAGTACTTC. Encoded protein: CASSEDPYEQYF.

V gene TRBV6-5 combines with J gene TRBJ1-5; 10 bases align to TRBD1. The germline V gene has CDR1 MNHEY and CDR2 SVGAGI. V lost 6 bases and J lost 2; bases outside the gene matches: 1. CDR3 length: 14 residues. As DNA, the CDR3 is TGTGCCAGCAGCGGGACAGGGGGCAATCAGCCCCAGCATTTT. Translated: CASSGTGGNQPQHF.

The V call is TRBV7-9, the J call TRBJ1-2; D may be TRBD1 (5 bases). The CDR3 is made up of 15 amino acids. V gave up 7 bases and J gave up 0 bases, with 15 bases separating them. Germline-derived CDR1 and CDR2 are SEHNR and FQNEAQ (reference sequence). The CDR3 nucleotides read TGTGCCAGCAAACCCGGAGGGGTGACTAACTATGGCTACACCTTC. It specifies CASKPGGVTNYGYTF.

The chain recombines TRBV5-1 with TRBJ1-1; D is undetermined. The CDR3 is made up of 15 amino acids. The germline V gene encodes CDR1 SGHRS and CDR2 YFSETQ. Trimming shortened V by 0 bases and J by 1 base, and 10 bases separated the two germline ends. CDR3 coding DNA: TGCGCCAGCAGCTTGGGGGTACAGTCGAACACTGAAGCTTTCTTT. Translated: CASSLGVQSNTEAFF.

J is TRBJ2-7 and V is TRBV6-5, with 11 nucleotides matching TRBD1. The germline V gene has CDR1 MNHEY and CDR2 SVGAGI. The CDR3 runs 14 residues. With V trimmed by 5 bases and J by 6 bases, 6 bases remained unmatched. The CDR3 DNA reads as TGTGCCAGCAGTCCCACCGGGACAGGGGGCGAGCAGTACTTC. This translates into CASSPTGTGGEQYF.

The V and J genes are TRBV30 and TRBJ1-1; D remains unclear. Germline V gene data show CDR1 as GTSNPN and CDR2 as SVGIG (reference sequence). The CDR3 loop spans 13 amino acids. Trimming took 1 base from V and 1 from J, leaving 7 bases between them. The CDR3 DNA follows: TGTGCCTGGAGTGAAAACACGAACACTGAAGCTTTCTTT. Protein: CAWSENTNTEAFF.

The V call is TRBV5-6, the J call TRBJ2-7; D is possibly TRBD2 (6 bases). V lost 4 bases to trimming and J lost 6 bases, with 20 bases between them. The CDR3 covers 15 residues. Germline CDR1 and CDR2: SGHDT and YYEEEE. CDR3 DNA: TGTGCCAGCAGCCTCCCGGGGGTTGGGTCGCTCGAGCAGTACTTC. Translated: CASSLPGVGSLEQYF.

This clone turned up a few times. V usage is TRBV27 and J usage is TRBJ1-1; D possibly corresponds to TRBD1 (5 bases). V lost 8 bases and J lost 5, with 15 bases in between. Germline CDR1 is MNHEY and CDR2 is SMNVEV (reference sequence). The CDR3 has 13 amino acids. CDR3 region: CASSWGLGTEAFF. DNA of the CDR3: TGTGCCAGCTCATGGGGGTTGGGTACTGAAGCTTTCTTT.

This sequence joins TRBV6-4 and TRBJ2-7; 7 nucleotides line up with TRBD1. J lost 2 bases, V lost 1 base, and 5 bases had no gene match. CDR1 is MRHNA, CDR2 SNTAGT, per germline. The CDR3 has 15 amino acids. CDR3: CASSDYPTGTYEQYF. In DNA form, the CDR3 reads TGTGCCAGCAGTGACTATCCGACAGGGACCTACGAGCAGTACTTC.

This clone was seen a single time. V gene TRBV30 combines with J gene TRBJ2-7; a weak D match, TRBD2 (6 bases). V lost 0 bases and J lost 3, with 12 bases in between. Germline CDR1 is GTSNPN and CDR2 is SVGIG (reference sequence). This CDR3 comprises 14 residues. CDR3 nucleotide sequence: TGTGCCTGGAGTGTTCCGGGACTCAGCTACGAGCAGTACTTC. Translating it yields CAWSVPGLSYEQYF.